A single sample is the source of the 3 T cell receptor beta chains below, sequenced in a study of T cell responses to AZD1222 COVID-19 vaccine. Using immunoSEQ multiplex PCR, the repertoire was profiled, and TCRdb retains in-frame clones only, with some absent. The data contain over 45,000 clones, roughly 90% of them singletons. The sample in question was peripheral blood, obtained on day 0 of AZD1222 vaccination. The receptors come from an adult in good health.

This chain uses TRBV3-1 (or the pseudogene TRBV3-2) with TRBJ2-5, with unresolved D. The germline V gene encodes CDR1 LGHDT and CDR2 YNNKEL (reference sequence). Trimming took 1 base from V and 7 from J, leaving 13 bases between them. The CDR3 spans 14 residues. The CDR3 sequence: CASSQALGMGTQYF. In DNA form, the CDR3 reads TGTGCCAGCAGCCAAGCGTTGGGTATGGGGACCCAGTACTTC.

This clone was detected once. In DNA form, the CDR3 reads TGTGCCAGCATCCTTCGACACGGCAATCAGCCCCAGCATTTT. As protein: CASILRHGNQPQHF. The chain has TRBV6-5 and TRBJ1-5; unclear D gene. Trimming shortened V by 7 bases and J by 2 bases, and 12 bases separated the two germline ends. Germline V gene sequence: CDR1 MNHEY, CDR2 SVGAGI. The CDR3 contains 14 residues.

V is TRBV14 and J is TRBJ2-3; 7 bases are shared with TRBD2. Germline loops: CDR1 SGHDN, CDR2 FVKESK. This CDR3 is built from 15 residues. V lost 4 bases to trimming and J lost 2 bases; unmatched junction nucleotides: 6. CDR3 sequence: CASSPAGVFTDTQYF. The DNA of the CDR3 is TGTGCCAGCAGCCCGGCGGGGGTCTTCACAGATACGCAGTATTTT.